These T cell receptor beta chains were read from a single sample in a study of Graves' ophthalmopathy and Graves' hyperthyroidism. One entry per CDR3 protein, called by TCRdb with MiXCR from the multiplex PCR reads. Here the sample spans 560,000 or so distinct CDR3 sequences, just under 40% being singletons. The sequencing input was peripheral blood or thyroid tissue (not recorded which). The receptors shown here come from an adult man with Graves' hyperthyroidism. The CDR3 runs from the conserved cysteine through the conserved F or W. The order of the fields is CDR3 protein, CDR3 DNA, CDR3 length, J gene, clone size, D gene, V gene. A D gene is named only where the DNA matches it firmly. Rows give clone size only sometimes, using once, few, many, or a class for an expanded clone.

CASSFGAGGWETQYF,TGTGCCAGCAGCTTCGGGGCGGGAGGGTGGGAGACCCAGTACTTC,15,TRBJ2-5,.,TRBD2,TRBV7-2
CASSFRQGIYEKLFF,TGTGCCAGCAGTTTCCGACAGGGGATTTATGAAAAACTGTTTTTT,15,TRBJ1-4,.,TRBD1,TRBV2
CASSLDRNAGYTF,TGTGCCAGCAGCTTAGATCGCAACGCTGGGTACACCTTC,13,TRBJ1-2,many,.,TRBV11-3
CTSRVDRENGYTF,TGTACCAGCAGAGTAGACAGGGAAAATGGCTACACCTTC,13,TRBJ1-2,.,TRBD1,TRBV7-2
CASSPSPEAFF,TGTGCCAGCTCACCTAGCCCTGAAGCTTTCTTT,11,TRBJ1-1,.,.,TRBV2
CASTSEGGANEKLFF,TGTGCCAGTACCTCCGAGGGGGGAGCTAATGAAAAACTGTTTTTT,15,TRBJ1-4,few,.,TRBV19
CASKDRVGNQPQHF,TGTGCCAGCAAGGACAGGGTTGGCAATCAGCCCCAGCATTTT,14,TRBJ1-5,many,TRBD1,TRBV19
CASSLKDYGYTF,TGCGCCAGCAGCTTAAAAGACTATGGCTACACCTTC,12,TRBJ1-2,many,.,TRBV5-1
CATSSLGGQPQETQYF,TGTGCCACCAGCAGCTTGGGTGGACAGCCCCAAGAGACCCAGTACTTC,16,TRBJ2-5,.,.,TRBV15
CSATRATNEKLFF,TGCAGTGCTACCAGGGCCACTAATGAAAAACTGTTTTTT,13,TRBJ1-4,many,.,TRBV20-1
CASSSDSVSGNTIYF,TGTGCCAGCAGTAGTGACAGCGTCTCTGGAAACACCATATATTTT,15,TRBJ1-3,few,.,TRBV6-5
CASSATREAPNTGELFF,TGTGCCAGCAGCGCCACCAGGGAAGCTCCGAACACCGGGGAGCTGTTTTTT,17,TRBJ2-2,few,.,TRBV9
CATSDFIGEAFF,TGTGCCACCAGTGATTTTATAGGGGAAGCTTTCTTT,12,TRBJ1-1,many,.,TRBV24-1
CSASVGQGAGEAFF,TGCAGTGCTAGCGTCGGACAGGGGGCTGGCGAAGCTTTCTTT,14,TRBJ1-1,many,TRBD1,TRBV20-1
CASIRRTGGTYGYTF,TGTGCCAGCATCCGTCGGACAGGGGGCACCTATGGCTACACCTTC,15,TRBJ1-2,.,TRBD1,TRBV6-5
CASSTGGRGYTF,TGTGCCAGCAGTACAGGGGGCCGGGGCTACACCTTC,12,TRBJ1-2,many,TRBD1,TRBV12-3/TRBV12-4
CSASAFGTGHTF,TGCAGTGCTAGTGCCTTCGGGACAGGACACACCTTC,12,TRBJ2-7,.,TRBD1,TRBV20-1
CASSYSQNGQTNTEAFF,TGTGCCAGCAGTTACTCCCAGAACGGGCAGACCAACACTGAAGCTTTCTTT,17,TRBJ1-1,few,.,TRBV6-1
CASSQGTGGNTEAFF,TGTGCCAGCAGTCAGGGGACAGGGGGGAACACTGAAGCTTTCTTT,15,TRBJ1-1,few,TRBD1,TRBV2
CASSPLTSNTGELFF,TGTGCCAGCAGCCCACTGACTAGTAACACCGGGGAGCTGTTTTTT,15,TRBJ2-2,once,.,TRBV2
CASSSPGQSTGELFF,TGTGCCAGCAGTTCGCCGGGACAGAGCACCGGGGAGCTGTTTTTT,15,TRBJ2-2,.,TRBD1,TRBV12-3/TRBV12-4
CASSLTAATVFSYEQYF,TGTGCCAGCAGCTTAACGGCGGCGACAGTATTTTCCTACGAGCAGTACTTC,17,TRBJ2-7,many,.,TRBV7-8
CASSFAGGETQYF,TGTGCCAGCAGCTTCGCGGGTGGGGAGACCCAGTACTTC,13,TRBJ2-5,.,.,TRBV5-4
CSVDGANYEQYF,TGCAGCGTTGACGGGGCGAACTACGAGCAGTACTTC,12,TRBJ2-7,many,.,TRBV29-1
CASSLSRWNQPQHF,TGTGCCAGCAGTTTGAGTAGGTGGAATCAGCCCCAGCATTTT,14,TRBJ1-5,.,.,TRBV28
CASSLTTNTEAFF,TGCGCCAGCAGCTTGACGACGAACACTGAAGCTTTCTTT,13,TRBJ1-1,many,.,TRBV5-1
CASSRQVTAYEAFF,TGTGCCAGCAGCCGACAGGTAACCGCCTATGAAGCTTTCTTT,14,TRBJ1-1,many,.,TRBV6-2/TRBV6-3
CASSYLPPYDRNTGELFF,TGTGCCAGCAGTTACTTACCCCCCTACGACAGGAACACCGGGGAGCTGTTTTTT,18,TRBJ2-2,few,.,TRBV6-1
CASSLRRARGYNEQFF,TGTGCCAGCAGCTTAAGGAGGGCTAGGGGGTACAATGAGCAGTTCTTC,16,TRBJ2-1,.,.,TRBV7-3
CASSLGLAGGGNTGELFF,TGTGCCAGCAGCTTAGGACTAGCGGGAGGAGGAAATACCGGGGAGCTGTTTTTT,18,TRBJ2-2,many,TRBD2,TRBV7-2
CASSLGGTGTQPQHF,TGTGCCAGCAGCTTAGGTGGGACAGGGACTCAGCCCCAGCATTTT,15,TRBJ1-5,many,TRBD1,TRBV7-9
CASSLLDGIYGYTIYF,TGTGCCAGCAGCTTATTGGACGGAATCTATGGCTACACCATATATTTT,16,TRBJ1-3,.,.,TRBV7-9
CASSLEVQTQYF,TGTGCCAGCAGCTTAGAAGTCCAGACCCAGTACTTC,12,TRBJ2-5,many,.,TRBV11-2
CASSGASGGVNTGELFF,TGTGCCAGCAGTGGGGCTAGCGGGGGGGTGAACACCGGGGAGCTGTTTTTT,17,TRBJ2-2,many,TRBD2,TRBV25-1
CASSATPGGTSGNEQYF,TGTGCCAGCAGTGCTACCCCGGGAGGGACTAGCGGGAATGAGCAGTACTTC,17,TRBJ2-7,.,TRBD2,TRBV2
CASSISGQNYGYTF,TGTGCCAGTAGTATATCGGGACAGAACTATGGCTACACCTTC,14,TRBJ1-2,many,TRBD1,TRBV19
CSVEGRGFNYGYTF,TGCAGCGTAGAAGGCAGGGGGTTTAACTATGGCTACACCTTC,14,TRBJ1-2,.,TRBD1,TRBV29-1
CASRNSWGTEAFF,TGTGCCAGTAGAAATTCTTGGGGCACTGAAGCTTTCTTT,13,TRBJ1-1,many,.,TRBV19
CASSMVGAGESTDTQYF,TGTGCCAGCAGCATGGTTGGAGCGGGAGAATCGACAGATACGCAGTATTTT,17,TRBJ2-3,few,TRBD2,TRBV6-6
CASSQQGGYTF,TGTGCCAGCAGTCAACAGGGCGGCTACACCTTC,11,TRBJ1-2,many,.,TRBV28